The rows below give T cell receptor beta chains drawn from one sample of a study of T cell responses to AZD1222 COVID-19 vaccine. Sequencing used immunoSEQ multiplex PCR; TCRdb keeps in-frame clones, though not all of them. The sample has some 130,000 clones, 85% to 90% seen once. The input for sequencing was peripheral blood, taken on day 0 of AZD1222 vaccination. These receptor sequences come from an adult in good health. CDR3s include the opening cysteine and the closing phenylalanine or tryptophan. D genes are given only for firm matches. Clone sizes are given selectively: once, few, many, or a class where the clone is expanded.

V gene	D gene	J gene	clone size	CDR3 protein	CDR3 DNA
TRBV30	-	TRBJ1-1	-	CACQVQGNTEAFF	TGTGCCTGTCAAGTACAGGGGAACACTGAAGCTTTCTTT
TRBV20-1	TRBD1	TRBJ1-2	-	CSASLVAGQILYGYTF	TGCAGTGCTAGTCTCGTTGCGGGACAGATCCTCTATGGCTACACCTTC
TRBV19	-	TRBJ1-5	-	CASSHRVLNNQPQHF	TGTGCCAGCAGCCACAGGGTACTAAACAATCAGCCCCAGCATTTT
TRBV18	-	TRBJ2-3	-	CASSQSSSTDTQYF	TGTGCCAGCTCACAGTCCTCTAGCACAGATACGCAGTATTTT
TRBV29-1	TRBD2	TRBJ2-2	-	CSVSSGSAELFF	TGCAGCGTTTCGAGCGGGAGTGCGGAGCTGTTTTTT
TRBV14	-	TRBJ1-4	-	CASSQQLATNEKLFF	TGTGCCAGCAGTCAACAGCTAGCAACTAATGAAAAACTGTTTTTT
TRBV6-5	TRBD1	TRBJ2-1	-	CASSYGDSPYNEQFF	TGTGCCAGCAGTTATGGGGACAGTCCGTACAATGAGCAGTTCTTC
TRBV6-5	-	TRBJ2-7	once	CATVVGRYYEQYF	TGTGCCACCGTGGTTGGCAGATACTACGAGCAGTACTTC
TRBV6-5	TRBD1	TRBJ2-5	-	CASSYSHRGPTETQYF	TGTGCCAGCAGTTACAGCCACAGGGGGCCCACGGAGACCCAGTACTTC
TRBV6-2/TRBV6-3	-	TRBJ2-5	once	CASSLIKETQYF	TGTGCCAGCAGTCTTATTAAAGAGACCCAGTACTTC
TRBV5-4	TRBD1	TRBJ1-1	-	CASSSRDRGNTEAFF	TGTGCCAGCAGCAGTCGAGACAGGGGGAACACTGAAGCTTTCTTT
TRBV6-4	-	TRBJ1-5	-	CASSEGSNQPQHF	TGTGCCAGCAGTGAGGGGTCTAATCAGCCCCAGCATTTT
TRBV3-1/TRBV3-2	TRBD2	TRBJ2-7	-	CASSPTSGRAWEQYF	TGTGCCAGCAGCCCTACTAGCGGGAGGGCGTGGGAGCAGTACTTC
TRBV7-2	-	TRBJ1-2	-	CGTTSSNYGYTF	TGTGGCACGACATCCTCTAACTATGGCTACACCTTC
TRBV11-2	-	TRBJ2-1	-	CARSLDPYSYYNEQFF	TGTGCCCGCAGCTTAGATCCTTACAGTTACTACAATGAGCAGTTCTTC
TRBV6-1	TRBD1	TRBJ1-2	-	CASSAVPGTGNYGYTF	TGTGCCAGCAGTGCCGTACCAGGGACAGGGAACTATGGCTACACCTTC
TRBV20-1	-	TRBJ1-5	-	CSASPRGGLSNQPQHF	TGCAGTGCTAGTCCCAGGGGAGGTTTAAGCAATCAGCCCCAGCATTTT
TRBV7-9	TRBD1	TRBJ1-1	once	CASSLPGGNTEAFF	TGTGCCAGCAGCTTACCAGGGGGAAACACTGAAGCTTTCTTT
TRBV2	TRBD1	TRBJ1-2	-	CASNEGAVVGGYTF	TGTGCCAGCAACGAGGGGGCGGTTGTTGGTGGCTACACCTTC
TRBV7-2	TRBD1	TRBJ1-1	-	CASSNRQGRVAFF	TGTGCCAGCAGCAATCGACAGGGACGAGTAGCTTTCTTT
TRBV27	TRBD1	TRBJ1-1	few	CASSLSTGGAEAFF	TGTGCCAGCAGTTTATCAACAGGGGGGGCTGAAGCTTTCTTT
TRBV27	TRBD1	TRBJ2-7	-	CASSRGQGRYEQYF	TGTGCCAGCAGTCGCGGACAGGGGCGGTACGAGCAGTACTTC